One sample yielded the 30 T cell receptor beta chains listed below, sequenced in a study of T cells after yellow fever vaccination. Via MiXCR, TCRdb re-called the 5' RACE reads, giving one row per CDR3 protein. The data show a few hundred thousand distinct CDR3 sequences, 11% seen once. Sequencing used PBMCs, obtained on the day of the first yellow fever vaccination. These receptors were obtained from a man aged 18 to 30 who received the YFV17D yellow fever vaccine.

This clonotype has just a few counts. This chain links TRBV7-9 with TRBJ1-1; possibly TRBD1 for D (5 bases). The CDR3 covers 13 residues. Germline V gives CDR1 SEHNR, CDR2 FQNEAQ (reference sequence). V shed 7 bases and J shed 10 bases, with 19 bases lying between them. CDR3 region: CASIVFGAGGAFF. The CDR3 region has the DNA TGTGCCAGCATAGTCTTCGGGGCAGGAGGAGCTTTCTTT.

As DNA, the CDR3 is TGCGCCAGCAGCTTGGGACAGCGATATGAAAAACTGTTTTTT. This gives the protein CASSLGQRYEKLFF. The chain has TRBV5-1 and TRBJ1-4; a weak D match, TRBD1 (5 bases). Trimming cost V 0 bases and J 6 bases, with 9 bases left between them. The CDR3 sequence is 14 residues long. The germline V gene encodes CDR1 SGHRS and CDR2 YFSETQ.

This chain uses TRBV14 with TRBJ2-2; 7 nucleotides match TRBD2. V trimming: 4 bases; J trimming: 6 bases; junction bases outside the gene matches: 14. Germline V gives CDR1 SGHDN, CDR2 FVKESK. The CDR3 extends over 17 amino acids. CDR3: CASSLRAGLVGAGELFF. For the CDR3, the DNA is TGTGCCAGCAGCCTGAGAGCTGGACTAGTAGGAGCCGGGGAGCTGTTTTTT.

This clonotype has a handful of counts. The rearrangement uses TRBV30 and TRBJ2-7, with a tentative D call TRBD1 (5 bases). V shed 3 bases and J shed 3 bases, with 18 bases lying between them. Germline V gene lookup returns CDR1 GTSNPN and CDR2 SVGIG (reference sequence). The CDR3 loop spans 15 amino acids. This CDR3 reads CAWSPGQGIIYEQYF. CDR3 nucleotide sequence: TGTGCCTGGAGCCCCGGACAAGGGATTATCTACGAGCAGTACTTC. Filled out from reference TRBV30 and TRBJ2-7, the complete variable domain reads SQTIHQWPATLVQPVGSPLSLECTVEGTSNPNLYWYRQAAGRGLQLLFYSVGIGQISSEVPQNLSASRPQDRQFILSSKKLLLSDSGFYLCAWSPGQGIIYEQYFGPGTRLTVT.

The rearrangement links TRBV5-1 to TRBJ2-5; 8 nucleotides line up with TRBD1. Germline V gene sequence: CDR1 SGHRS, CDR2 YFSETQ. Unmatched junction bases numbered 10, after V lost 4 bases and J lost 2 bases. The CDR3 length is 16 residues. The CDR3 sequence: CASSTAQTGAQETQYF. Written as DNA, the CDR3 is TGCGCCAGCAGCACCGCGCAGACAGGGGCGCAAGAGACCCAGTACTTC.

This clonotype was seen a handful of times. The J gene is TRBJ1-1, the V gene TRBV24-1, with D hard to call. V was shortened by 7 bases and J by 2 bases, with 10 bases between the two germline ends. Germline lookup yields CDR1 KGHDR and CDR2 SFDVKD. The CDR3 loop spans 13 amino acids. CDR3 sequence reads: CATSDGPNTEAFF. The CDR3, as DNA: TGTGCCACCAGCGATGGCCCAAACACTGAAGCTTTCTTT.

The rearrangement links TRBV3-1 to TRBJ1-1, with D maybe TRBD1 (6 bases). The CDR3 covers 15 residues. Germline V gene lookup returns CDR1 LGHDT and CDR2 YNNKEL (reference sequence). The V and J ends lost 4 bases and 5 bases respectively, with 17 bases between them. The CDR3 sequence: CASSLREGGSTEAFF. Written as DNA, the CDR3 is TGTGCCAGCAGCCTTCGGGAGGGGGGGTCGACTGAAGCTTTCTTT.

This chain links TRBV5-1 with TRBJ2-2; 12 nucleotides line up with TRBD1. Germline CDR1 SGHRS, CDR2 YFSETQ. V shed 5 bases, J shed 6 bases, and the junction held 11 bases outside the gene matches. The CDR3 has 17 amino acids. The CDR3 spells CASSLPGQGARSGELFF. CDR3 DNA: TGCGCCAGCAGTCTACCGGGACAGGGGGCGAGGTCCGGGGAGCTGTTTTTT.

A few counts support this clonotype. V gene TRBV2 combines with J gene TRBJ2-7; 9 bases agree with TRBD1. Germline lookup yields CDR1 SNHLY and CDR2 FYNNEI. The CDR3 runs to 15 residues. Trimming took 6 bases from V and 3 from J; bases not matched to a gene: 9. CDR3 DNA: TGTGCCAGCAGATACGGGACAGGGAGAAGCTACGAGCAGTACTTC. This gives the protein CASRYGTGRSYEQYF.

The table lists this clonotype with many counts. The chain employs TRBV19 and TRBJ1-6; D unresolved. The CDR3 loop spans 11 amino acids. V lost 9 bases to trimming and J lost 7 bases, with 7 bases between them. CDR1 and CDR2 (germline): LNHDA, SQIVND (reference sequence). The CDR3 sequence: CARDLNSPLHF. In DNA, the CDR3 is TGTGCCAGGGACTTAAATTCACCCCTCCACTTT.

This clonotype occurred once. The V and J genes are TRBV18 and TRBJ2-7, with 12 bases that match TRBD1. This CDR3 is 14 amino acids long. The V segment lost 8 bases and the J segment 3 bases; nucleotides outside the gene matches: 5. CDR1 is KGHSH and CDR2 is LQKENI in the germline V gene. The CDR3 nucleotides read TGTGCCAGCGGGGGACAGGGGGCTTTCTACGAGCAGTACTTC. Translating gives CASGGQGAFYEQYF.

This clonotype was seen only a few times. CDR3 in amino acids: CASSLGRIGVDRLNQPQHF. The CDR3 nucleotides are TGTGCCAGCAGTTTAGGCCGGATTGGAGTCGACAGGCTTAATCAGCCCCAGCATTTT. The rearrangement uses TRBV12-3 or TRBV12-4 and TRBJ1-5; perhaps TRBD1 as D (6 bases). The CDR3 contains 19 residues. The V end lost 1 base, the J end lost 4 bases, and 23 bases lay between the germline ends.

The V and J genes are TRBV5-4 and TRBJ2-3; TRBD2 aligns across 11 bases. The CDR3 is 16 amino acids. Germline CDR1 is SGHNT and CDR2 is YYREEE (reference sequence). V trimming: 3 bases; J trimming: 1 base; junction bases outside the gene matches: 4. The CDR3 sequence is CASSSSTSGGTDTQYF. CDR3 nucleotides: TGTGCCAGCAGCTCCTCGACTAGCGGGGGCACAGATACGCAGTATTTT.

This clonotype was counted between two and nine times. The V and J genes are TRBV6-1 and TRBJ2-7, with D perhaps matching TRBD1 (5 bases). This CDR3 contains 13 residues. Trimming left V 5 bases short and J 9 bases short, with 17 bases between. Germline loops: CDR1 MNHNS, CDR2 SASEGT. CDR3 DNA: TGTGCCAGCAGTCCGTCAGACAGACTGATGCAGTACGTC. Translation: CASSPSDRLMQYV.

This rearrangement joins TRBV20-1 to TRBJ1-1; D perhaps matches TRBD1 (6 bases). Germline CDR1 and CDR2: DFQATT and SNEGSKA (reference sequence). V lost 5 bases and J lost 2, with 18 bases in between. The CDR3 is 15 amino acids. CDR3 region: CSASGLTGLNTEAFF. CDR3 nucleotides: TGCAGTGCTTCAGGCCTTACAGGGCTCAACACTGAAGCTTTCTTT.

This sequence joins TRBV5-8 and TRBJ2-3, with a possible D match to TRBD2 (6 bases). Trimming shortened V by 4 bases and J by 8 bases, and 11 bases separated the two germline ends. Germline V lookup: CDR1 SGHTS, CDR2 YDEGEE. This CDR3 spans 12 amino acids. CDR3 bases: TGTGCCAGCAGCATCCATAGCGGTACGCAGTATTTT. As protein: CASSIHSGTQYF.

The chain has TRBV7-9 and TRBJ2-2; D gene uncertain. The germline V and J ends were trimmed by 5 bases and 7 bases, with 11 bases remaining between them. CDR3 length: 13 amino acids. Germline CDR1 and CDR2: SEHNR and FQNEAQ (reference sequence). The CDR3 is CASSHYLDGELFF. CDR3 DNA: TGTGCCAGCAGCCACTACTTGGACGGGGAGCTGTTTTTT.

The V call is TRBV7-9, the J call TRBJ2-3; 8 bases fit TRBD2. This CDR3 has 15 amino acids. Germline values: CDR1 SEHNR, CDR2 FQNEAQ (reference sequence). J was trimmed by 6 bases and V by 1 base; bases with no gene match: 6. The CDR3 spells CASSLGSGGLDTQYF. The CDR3 bases are TGTGCCAGCAGCTTAGGCTCGGGGGGGCTGGATACGCAGTATTTT. The variable domain in full, completed from reference TRBV7-9 and TRBJ2-3, reads DTGVSQNPRHKITKRGQNVTFRCDPISEHNRLYWYRQTLGQGPEFLTYFQNEAQLEKSRLLSDRFSAERPKGSFSTLEIQRTEQGDSAMYLCASSLGSGGLDTQYFGPGTRLTVL.

This clonotype has a handful of counts. V and J are TRBV4-3 and TRBJ1-2; 8 bases match TRBD1. Germline V gene data show CDR1 as LGHNA and CDR2 as YSLEER. Unmatched junction bases numbered 12, after V lost 3 bases and J lost 3 bases. The CDR3 loop spans 17 amino acids. CDR3 loop: CASSQTNGQGLYYGYTF. The CDR3 nucleotides read TGCGCCAGCAGCCAGACGAACGGACAGGGTCTCTACTATGGCTACACCTTC.

This clonotype appeared a few times. The V gene is TRBV5-1, the J gene TRBJ2-3; D is possibly TRBD1 or TRBD2 (5 bases each). Trimming removed 5 bases from V and 2 bases from J, with 12 bases in between. Germline assignment: CDR1 SGHRS and CDR2 YFSETQ. The CDR3 covers 14 residues. The CDR3 region has the DNA TGCGCCAGCAGAGGGACCCGGATCACAGATACGCAGTATTTT. It codes for CASRGTRITDTQYF.

V is TRBV3-1 and J is TRBJ2-2, with D perhaps TRBD1 or TRBD2 (6 bases each). The CDR3 is 15 amino acids. The ends were cut back, 4 bases at V and 5 bases at J, with 14 bases in the middle. Germline lookup yields CDR1 LGHDT and CDR2 YNNKEL (reference sequence). The chain's CDR3 is CASSPQGGPTGELFF. The CDR3 DNA is TGTGCCAGCAGCCCGCAAGGGGGGCCGACCGGGGAGCTGTTTTTT.

The rearrangement links TRBV2 to TRBJ2-2; D is perhaps TRBD1 (6 bases). This CDR3 spans 15 amino acids. The germline V gene encodes CDR1 SNHLY and CDR2 FYNNEI. Deletions cut 6 bases from V and 2 bases from J, with 13 bases between. The CDR3 DNA reads as TGTGCCAGCAGCCCCGACAGGATTAACACCGGGGAGCTGTTTTTT. It is translated as CASSPDRINTGELFF.

This clonotype has just a few counts. The chain is built from TRBV12-3 or TRBV12-4 and TRBJ2-5; D might be TRBD1 (7 bases). Between the trimmed V and J ends, which lost 6 bases and 5 bases, there was a span of 19 bases. CDR3 length equals 15 residues. Here the CDR3 reads CASSPDRVGGETQYF. DNA for the CDR3: TGTGCCAGCAGCCCCGACAGGGTTGGGGGGGAGACCCAGTACTTC.

In its sample, this clonotype was seen a few times. The rearrangement joins TRBV5-4 to TRBJ2-6, with unresolved D. Per the germline V gene, CDR1 is SGHNT and CDR2 is YYREEE (reference sequence). The CDR3 length is 16 residues. Trimming took off 1 base at V and 0 bases at J, with 8 bases between the two ends. The chain's CDR3 is CASSLRIVSGANVLTF. DNA for the CDR3: TGTGCCAGCAGCTTGCGTATAGTCTCTGGGGCCAACGTCCTGACTTTC.

This sequence joins TRBV27 and TRBJ1-1, with D unclear. Looked up from germline, CDR1 is MNHEY and CDR2 is SMNVEV (reference sequence). V was trimmed by 5 bases and J by 0 bases, leaving 10 bases between them. The CDR3 consists of 14 residues. The CDR3 DNA reads as TGTGCCAGCAGTACGCGGCGGGTGAACACTGAAGCTTTCTTT. It yields the protein CASSTRRVNTEAFF.

This clonotype has at least ten counts. The chain recombines TRBV9 with TRBJ2-7, with TRBD1 identical over 7 bases. CDR3 length equals 13 residues. Germline-derived CDR1 and CDR2 are SGDLS and YYNGEE. Germline trimming cut 4 bases from V and 5 bases from J; bases unmatched to any gene: 6. CDR3 nucleotides: TGTGCCAGCAGCACAACAGGGGTAGACGAGCAGTACTTC. Translation: CASSTTGVDEQYF.

About this clonotype: A far larger clone is one nucleotide away, so this likely arose from a read error. V usage is TRBV12-3 or TRBV12-4 and J usage is TRBJ1-2; maybe TRBD1 (5 bases). V dropped 3 bases and J dropped 6 bases, with 5 bases sitting between them. This CDR3 is 11 amino acids long. CDR3 nucleotides: TGTGCCAGCAGTTTGGGACATGGCTACACCTTC. It is translated as CASSLGHGYTF.

This clonotype has a handful of counts. The CDR3 DNA follows: TGTGCCAGCACCCCCGGGGCCAACACCGGGGAGCTGTTTTTT. This encodes CASTPGANTGELFF. The rearrangement links TRBV12-3 or TRBV12-4 to TRBJ2-2; D tentatively fits TRBD1 or TRBD2 (5 bases each). The CDR3 runs to 14 residues. V gave up 7 bases and J gave up 2 bases, with 11 bases separating them.

This clonotype was found a few times. This sequence joins TRBV9 and TRBJ2-1, with TRBD1 identical over 10 bases. The junction had 9 bases not matched to a gene; V was cut back by 1 base and J by 8 bases. This CDR3 is 16 amino acids long. Germline CDR1 and CDR2: SGDLS and YYNGEE. For the CDR3, the DNA is TGTGCCAGCAGCGTAAGCCGGGACAGGGGTGTCTATGAGCAGTTCTTC. Amino acid sequence: CASSVSRDRGVYEQFF.

This clonotype was counted between two and nine times. The V gene is TRBV10-3, the J gene TRBJ2-1, with D hard to call. This CDR3 spans 16 amino acids. The V and J ends lost 3 bases and 2 bases respectively, with 14 bases between them. The germline CDR1 and CDR2 sequences are ENHRY and SYGVKD. CDR3 sequence reads: CAISERRRDAYNEQFF. The CDR3 region has the DNA TGTGCCATCAGTGAAAGGAGAAGGGATGCCTACAATGAGCAGTTCTTC.